This entry features one T cell receptor (beta chain) sequence. TCRdb itself ran the RT-PCR reads through MiXCR, one entry per CDR3 protein. The sample lists about 570,000 distinct CDR3 sequences, around 11% occurring once. This sample was included in a study of response to subunit inactivated influenza vaccine. J lost 4 bases, V lost 6 bases, and 7 bases had no gene match. The CDR3 is 14 amino acids. The data were also submitted as part of a second study, on T cells expressing NK-cell markers. This second report adds: What made the TCR beta cDNA was 5'RACE template switching with UMIs. Among eight sequenced donors, seven carried HCMV seropositivity while one was seronegative. Dominance of the CD3+CD56-NKG2C+ fraction by these clonotypes also held in a handful of donors.

The sample in question was PBMCs from blood, obtained on the day of vaccination. This TCR was sampled from a man aged 45-65 years who received an inactivated influenza vaccine. The V call is TRBV12-3 or TRBV12-4, the J call TRBJ2-5, with 8 nucleotides matching TRBD2. CDR3 loop: CASRPGLGAETQYF. The DNA of the CDR3 is TGTGCCAGCAGACCGGGACTAGGGGCAGAGACCCAGTACTTC.